This is a list of T cell receptor beta chains from one sample in a study of cytomegalovirus exposure and HLA in healthy donors. The table came from immunoSEQ multiplex PCR; TCRdb's copy has only in-frame clones and leaves some out. The table records roughly 92,000 clones, 7.6% of them present only once. The sample was PBMCs. These receptors came from a man between 45 and 60 years old in good health and CMV-seronegative. The CDR3 runs from the conserved cysteine through the conserved F or W. Clone size, where shown, is once, few, many, or a class for clones that have expanded.

TRBJ2-7 TRBV4-3 NA CASSQESSGKNEQYF
TRBJ2-1 TRBV11-2 NA CASTKLGGRDDNEQFF
TRBJ2-7 TRBV13 NA CASSPNPESPYEQYF
TRBJ1-4 TRBV30 few CAWTGGGGEKLFF
NA TRBV4-3 few CASSQDRVSSYEQYF
TRBJ2-4 TRBV6-5 few CASSSDSNIQYF
TRBJ2-2 TRBV9 NA CASSGLQGANTGELFF
TRBJ2-3 TRBV9 NA CASSVGGTGGTDTQYF
TRBJ2-2 TRBV5-4 NA CASSLGLYNTGELFF
TRBJ2-6 TRBV6-5 NA CASGTAISRANVLTF
TRBJ2-2 TRBV9 NA CASSRQAGELFF
TRBJ2-1 TRBV11-1 NA CASSSRGGVNEQFF
TRBJ2-7 TRBV4-3 NA CASSQSTGAPYEQYF
TRBJ2-7 TRBV19 NA CASSRTSGRYEQYF
TRBJ2-1 TRBV5-8 few CASSLGGTSGATGEQFF
TRBJ2-5 TRBV18 few CASSTGSSGETQYF
TRBJ1-2 TRBV7-9 few CASSSRTNYGYTF
TRBJ2-1 TRBV29-1 NA CSVERGWDEQFF
TRBJ2-3 TRBV28 NA CASRPLAGGPTDTQYF
TRBJ1-4 TRBV15 few CATSRSRNPGVEKLFF
TRBJ2-1 TRBV15 few CATSPVTGLGKVEQFF
TRBJ2-5 TRBV14 NA CASSQVNQAQYF
TRBJ2-5 TRBV10-3 NA CATRTAGPETQYF
TRBJ2-5 TRBV27 NA CASSISGGDLLGKTQYF
TRBJ1-5 TRBV19 few CASSGEGYSNQPQHF
TRBJ1-2 TRBV5-3 few CARSLLRDYGYTF
TRBJ1-2 TRBV28 few CASENVNYGYTF
TRBJ2-2 TRBV6-4 NA CASSGVFAENTRELFF
TRBJ1-4 TRBV27 few CASSRTGDGREKLFF
TRBJ1-2 TRBV10-1 few CASSASLGYGYTF
TRBJ1-6 TRBV6-1 NA CASSDPYSPLHF
TRBJ2-4 TRBV14 few CASSLSGQGVWYF
TRBJ2-7 TRBV28 few CASSSPETMLSSYEQYF
TRBJ2-1 TRBV28 few CASKPHFIWAGAYNEQFF
TRBJ2-3 TRBV9 NA CASSVNSDTQYF
TRBJ2-3 TRBV7-9 few CASSLRGGQDTDTQYF
TRBJ1-5 TRBV6-5 few CASSRTGAKQPQHF
TRBJ2-5 TRBV7-9 few CASSSDIEETQYF
TRBJ2-3 TRBV5-4 NA CASSLARAADTQYF
TRBJ2-4 TRBV28 NA CASSLTSGGGKNIQYF
TRBJ2-3 TRBV11-2 few CASSLGLREWADTQYF
TRBJ1-3 TRBV2 few CASSVQMLLSGNTIYF
TRBJ1-4 TRBV30 few CAWSIGYNEKLFF
TRBJ1-6 TRBV19 NA CASSLRELSPLHF
TRBJ2-7 TRBV5-5 once CASSLDRAEIYEQYF
TRBJ1-1 TRBV10-1 NA CASSSKCPGDRATEAFF
TRBJ1-1 TRBV14 few CASSQDPQGAGTEAFF
TRBJ2-1 TRBV9 few CASSAQRQGAGEQFF
TRBJ1-5 TRBV5-8 NA CASSFPNQPQHF
TRBJ2-5 TRBV5-1 NA CASSGGRGRETQYF